In its sample, the clone carrying this TCR beta chain was seen once. The data derive from a study of blood T cell repertoires in COVID-19. CDR1 is SGHVS, CDR2 FNYEAQ, per germline. The CDR3 runs 15 residues. Deletions cut 1 base from V and 10 bases from J, with 20 bases between. Here immunoSEQ multiplex PCR was the method, and the copy in TCRdb shows in-frame clones only, minus some. The table has a few hundred thousand clones, more than 80% seen once. The chain is built from TRBV7-6 and TRBJ2-7; TRBD2 might be the D (5 bases). The specimen was PBMCs or T cells enriched from blood (not recorded which). The receptor was derived from a young man who had recovered from COVID-19. The CDR3 loop reads CASSLGPSEFSGQYF. In DNA form, the CDR3 reads TGTGCCAGCAGCTTAGGTCCTTCAGAGTTCAGCGGCCAGTACTTC.